The 21 T cell receptor beta chains below were found in one sample sequenced in a study of OX40 agonist ivuxolimab in advanced cancers. The table came from immunoSEQ multiplex PCR; TCRdb's copy has only in-frame clones and leaves some out. This table holds roughly 72,000 clones, 94% found once. This sample comprised CD4+ or CD8+ T cells sorted from blood, obtained in a trial of the OX40 agonist ivuxolimab. These TCRs come from an adult with an advanced solid tumor such as melanoma, head and neck, liver or kidney cancer.

J is TRBJ2-7 and V is TRBV13; weak D call: TRBD1 (5 bases). This CDR3 spans 14 amino acids. Per the germline V gene, CDR1 is PRHDT and CDR2 is FYEKMQ (reference sequence). V lost 3 bases to trimming and J lost 3 bases, with 12 bases between them. The CDR3 reads CASSFSTGFYEQYF. DNA of the CDR3: TGTGCCAGCAGCTTTAGTACAGGTTTCTACGAGCAGTACTTC.

This clone appeared a single time. The J gene is TRBJ2-7, the V gene TRBV7-9, with TRBD2 matching over 8 bases. The CDR3 runs to 16 residues. Germline CDR1 reads SEHNR; CDR2 reads FQNEAQ (reference sequence). The V and J ends lost 3 bases and 9 bases, in that order; junction bases with no gene match: 16. CDR3 amino acids: CASSFPGTRDSSRQYF. In nucleotides, the CDR3 is TGTGCCAGCAGCTTCCCCGGGACTAGGGATTCTAGTCGGCAGTACTTC.

V is TRBV5-5 and J is TRBJ2-1, with D perhaps given as TRBD1 or TRBD2 (6 bases each). The CDR3 has 16 residues. CDR1 and CDR2 (germline): SGHKS, YYEKEE (reference sequence). V was shortened by 0 bases and J by 9 bases, with 19 bases between the two germline ends. The CDR3 DNA is TGTGCCAGCAGCTTGGGCCGGGGGCTAGGGGTGGGTGAGCAGTTCTTC. Its protein product is CASSLGRGLGVGEQFF.

The chain couples TRBV5-6 to TRBJ2-7, with D unclear. CDR3 length: 13 residues. V gave up 1 base and J gave up 4 bases, with 9 bases separating them. The V gene's germline CDR1 is SGHDT and CDR2 YYEEEE. The CDR3 protein is CASSLRLEYEQYF. The CDR3 bases are TGTGCCAGCAGCTTGCGACTGGAGTACGAGCAGTACTTC.

The chain is built from TRBV27 and TRBJ2-7, with TRBD1 matching over 10 bases. V gave up 3 bases and J gave up 6 bases; unmatched junction bases: 8. From germline, CDR1 is MNHEY and CDR2 SMNVEV (reference sequence). The CDR3 sequence is 15 residues long. CDR3 in amino acids: CASSFSGTGDSEQYF. CDR3 DNA sequence: TGTGCCAGCAGTTTTTCGGGGACAGGGGACTCCGAGCAGTACTTC.

Concerning this clone itself: Other DNA sequences within the sample encode an identical CDR3. This chain joins TRBV4-3 and TRBJ2-7; D possibly matches TRBD1 or TRBD2 (6 bases each). Trimming took off 1 base at V and 6 bases at J, with 10 bases between the two ends. This CDR3 has 13 residues. CDR1 is LGHNA, CDR2 YSLEER, per germline. The CDR3 bases are TGCGCCAGCAGCCAAGTCGGGGGCCGCGAGCAGTACTTC. This translates into CASSQVGGREQYF.

The chain couples TRBV5-4 to TRBJ2-5, with a weak D call TRBD1 (6 bases). This CDR3 comprises 13 residues. Germline V gene lookup returns CDR1 SGHNT and CDR2 YYREEE (reference sequence). V lost 6 bases, J lost 2 bases, and 11 bases lay in between. CDR3 sequence (DNA): TGTGCCAGCATACAGGGCCCACAAGAGACCCAGTACTTC. Protein product: CASIQGPQETQYF.

V gene TRBV4-2 combines with J gene TRBJ2-1; possibly TRBD2 for D (6 bases). Germline loops: CDR1 LGHNA, CDR2 YNFKEQ. CDR3 length: 15 amino acids. With 6 bases removed from V and 5 bases from J, the gap between germline ends came to 17 bases. The DNA of the CDR3 is TGTGCCAGCAGGGAATTAGGGCGGGGCCACAATGAGCAGTTCTTC. Residues: CASRELGRGHNEQFF.

Only a few counts were recorded for this clone. The chain has TRBV5-8 and TRBJ1-6; 7 bases line up with TRBD1. There are 15 residues in the CDR3. The V and J ends lost 1 base and 10 bases, in that order; junction bases with no gene match: 8. CDR1 and CDR2 (germline): SGHTS, YDEGEE. CDR3 protein: CASSLIAGGYSPLHF. The CDR3 bases are TGTGCCAGCAGCTTGATAGCAGGGGGATACTCACCCCTCCACTTT. The variable domain in full, completed from reference TRBV5-8 and TRBJ1-6, reads EAGVTQSPTHLIKTRGQQATLRCSPISGHTSVYWYQQALGLGLQFLLWYDEGEERNRGNFPPRFSGRQFPNYSSELNVNALELEDSALYLCASSLIAGGYSPLHFGNGTRLTVT.

This chain uses TRBV14 with TRBJ2-1; 7 nucleotides line up with TRBD1. The CDR3 spans 13 residues. Germline CDR1 SGHDN, CDR2 FVKESK. V was clipped by 4 bases and J by 5 bases; unmatched bases: 2. This CDR3 is CASSPTGHNEQFF. For the CDR3, the DNA is TGTGCCAGCAGCCCGACAGGGCACAATGAGCAGTTCTTC.

The rearrangement links TRBV19 to TRBJ2-3, with D uncertain. V lost 5 bases, J lost 0 bases, and 6 bases lay in between. Germline assignment: CDR1 LNHDA and CDR2 SQIVND (reference sequence). This CDR3 is built from 13 residues. The CDR3 coding sequence is TGTGCCAGTAGTCCAATTAGCACAGATACGCAGTATTTT. It yields the protein CASSPISTDTQYF.

With respect to this clone: The junction does not match germline at one end; this may be a read error. The chain recombines TRBV13 with TRBJ2-7; 8 bases fit TRBD1. Per germline, CDR1 PRHDT and CDR2 FYEKMQ (reference sequence). The CDR3 sequence is 15 residues long. This CDR3 is CASSLGQGNTYEQYF. As DNA, the CDR3 is TGTGCCAGCAGCCTAGGACAGGGTAATACCTACGAGCAGTACTTC.

The chain employs TRBV5-8 and TRBJ2-7, with 7 bases aligning to TRBD1. Germline CDR1 is SGHTS and CDR2 is YDEGEE. Germline trimming cut 6 bases from V and 5 bases from J; bases unmatched to any gene: 8. The CDR3 has 13 residues. This chain's CDR3 is CASTPGQLHEQYF. CDR3 sequence (DNA): TGTGCCAGCACCCCGGGACAGCTACACGAGCAGTACTTC.

The genes are TRBV9 and TRBJ1-2; D is ambiguous. CDR1 and CDR2 (germline): SGDLS, YYNGEE. Deletions cut 3 bases from V and 0 bases from J, with 6 bases between. This CDR3 contains 13 residues. The CDR3, as DNA: TGTGCCAGCAGCGCTGAGGCTAACTATGGCTACACCTTC. It codes for CASSAEANYGYTF.

As DNA, the CDR3 is TGCGCCAGCAGCCCATACAGGGGTCATCAGCCCCAGCATTTT. This gives the protein CASSPYRGHQPQHF. This chain uses TRBV4-1 with TRBJ1-5; 7 bases are shared with TRBD1. The CDR3 extends over 14 amino acids. Germline loops: CDR1 MGHRA, CDR2 YSYEKL. The V gene end was trimmed by 4 bases and the J gene end by 5 bases; junction bases not matched to a gene: 5.

This clone was counted once. V and J are TRBV9 and TRBJ2-5, with 9 nucleotides matching TRBD1. Unmatched junction bases numbered 8, after V lost 3 bases and J lost 2 bases. This CDR3 spans 16 amino acids. Germline V CDR1 and CDR2: SGDLS, YYNGEE. CDR3 region: CASSESYDRGQETQYF. CDR3 sequence (DNA): TGTGCCAGCAGCGAGTCATATGACAGGGGGCAAGAGACCCAGTACTTC.

For this clone: At one end the junction does not follow the germline gene, possibly because of a read error. The chain has TRBV5-4 and TRBJ1-5; TRBD1 is a possible D gene (6 bases). CDR1 is SGHNT and CDR2 is YYREEE in the germline V gene (reference sequence). CDR3 length equals 12 residues. For the CDR3, the DNA is TGTGCCACCAGCTCAGGGGATCAGCCCCAGCATTTT. It codes for CATSSGDQPQHF.

The chain couples TRBV6-6 to TRBJ2-7; D perhaps matches TRBD1 (6 bases). With 6 bases removed from V and 5 bases from J, the gap between germline ends came to 11 bases. Germline lookup yields CDR1 MNHNY and CDR2 SVGAGI (reference sequence). CDR3 length: 12 amino acids. CDR3 sequence: CASRSGVDEQYF. The DNA for the CDR3 is TGTGCCAGCAGATCAGGGGTGGACGAGCAGTACTTC.

This chain joins TRBV28 and TRBJ2-7; TRBD1 or TRBD2 may be the D gene (5 bases each). The V gene lost 6 bases and the J gene lost 6 bases, with 24 bases spanning the gap. Germline V CDR1 and CDR2: MDHEN, SYDVKM. The CDR3 runs to 16 residues. The CDR3 spells CASSQIRPRGSSEQYF. The CDR3 DNA follows: TGTGCCAGCAGCCAAATCCGGCCGAGGGGAAGCTCCGAGCAGTACTTC.

V usage is TRBV19 and J usage is TRBJ1-6; D may be TRBD1 (5 bases). V was clipped by 3 bases and J by 2 bases, with 14 bases between them. The CDR3 extends over 17 amino acids. CDR1 is LNHDA, CDR2 SQIVND, per germline (reference sequence). The CDR3 reads CASSIGDLGPYNSPLHF. The CDR3, as DNA: TGTGCCAGTAGTATCGGGGACCTTGGCCCCTATAATTCACCCCTCCACTTT.

V and J are TRBV28 and TRBJ1-2; no reliable D call. In germline, CDR1 is MDHEN, CDR2 SYDVKM. The length of the CDR3 is 10 residues. Trimming shortened V by 6 bases and J by 6 bases, and 5 bases separated the two germline ends. DNA of the CDR3: TGTGCCAGCAGCATGAATGGCTACACCTTC. Residues: CASSMNGYTF.